This paragraph reports one TCR beta chain. This entry is derived from a study of control samples from healthy donors and cancer patients. Libraries were prepared by immunoSEQ multiplex PCR; TCRdb keeps only in-frame clonotypes and omits some of them. The sample yields around 150,000 clones, 85% to 95% seen once. The CDR3 has 14 amino acids. Trimming took 7 bases from V and 5 from J; bases not matched to a gene: 7. Germline V gene data show CDR1 as SGHAT and CDR2 as FQNNGV. The chain couples TRBV11-2 to TRBJ1-1, with 10 positions matching TRBD1. Sequencing was performed on blood. The clonotype was recovered from a woman in her 40s in good health. CDR3 loop: CASNPGTGVTEAFF. The DNA for the CDR3 is TGTGCCAGCAACCCAGGGACAGGGGTAACTGAAGCTTTCTTT.